The clone carrying this T cell receptor beta chain appeared a few times. The antigen remains unidentified. The source of the sample is a study of radiotherapy plus CTLA-4 blockade in lung cancer. Study-level background: Objective response rate was 18%; disease control rate, 31%. Whole-study results and caveats: Expansion of tumor-derived TCR clones was observed in blood after radiotherapy plus ipilimumab. The authors reported that early blood T cell clone dynamics, with interferon-beta, best predicted response.

It was focal radiation plus CTLA-4 blockade with ipilimumab that patients with chemo-refractory metastatic non-small-cell lung cancer received. Generated by immunoSEQ multiplex PCR, the TCRdb table keeps only in-frame clones and is missing some. The sample shows approximately 47,000 clones, approximately 78% of them seen only once. This CDR3 contains 13 residues. The germline V gene encodes CDR1 SGHNT and CDR2 YYREEE (reference sequence). V gave up 0 bases and J gave up 10 bases, with 13 bases separating them. The TCR originated in a human donor with non-small cell lung cancer who had stable disease on radiotherapy plus ipilimumab. The V call is TRBV5-4, the J call TRBJ1-2; TRBD1 is a possible D gene (5 bases). The sample was peripheral blood, taken from a patient treated with radiotherapy plus ipilimumab. DNA for the CDR3: TGTGCCAGCAGCTTGGATCAGGGCCGCGACTACACCTTC. Its protein product is CASSLDQGRDYTF. The full variable domain, its missing parts supplied by reference TRBV5-4 and TRBJ1-2, is ETGVTQSPTHLIKTRGQQVTLRCSSQSGHNTVSWYQQALGQGPQFIFQYYREEENGRGNFPPRFSGLQFPNYSSELNVNALELDDSALYLCASSLDQGRDYTFGSGTRLTVV.